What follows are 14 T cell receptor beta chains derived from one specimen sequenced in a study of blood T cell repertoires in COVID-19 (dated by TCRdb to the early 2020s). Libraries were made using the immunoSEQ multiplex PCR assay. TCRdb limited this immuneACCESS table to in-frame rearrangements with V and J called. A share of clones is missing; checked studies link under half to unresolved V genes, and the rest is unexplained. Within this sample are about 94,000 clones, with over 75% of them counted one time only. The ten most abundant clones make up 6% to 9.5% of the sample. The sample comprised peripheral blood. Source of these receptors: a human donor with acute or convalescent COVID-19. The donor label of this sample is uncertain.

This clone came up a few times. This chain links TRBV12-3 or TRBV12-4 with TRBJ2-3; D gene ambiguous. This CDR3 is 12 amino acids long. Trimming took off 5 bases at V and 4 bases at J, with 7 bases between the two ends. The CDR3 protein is CASSKLADTQYF. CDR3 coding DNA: TGTGCCAGCAGTAAACTTGCAGATACGCAGTATTTT.

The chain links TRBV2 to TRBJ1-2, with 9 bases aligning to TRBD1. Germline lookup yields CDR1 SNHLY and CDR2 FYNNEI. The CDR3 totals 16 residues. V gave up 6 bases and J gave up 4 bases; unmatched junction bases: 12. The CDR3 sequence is CASRGGGTGQTYGYTF. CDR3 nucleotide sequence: TGTGCCAGCAGGGGGGGTGGGACAGGGCAAACCTATGGCTACACCTTC.

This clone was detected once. DNA for the CDR3: TGTGCCAGCAGCCACTTCCTGCGAGGGAACGCTGGAAACACCATATATTTT. This encodes CASSHFLRGNAGNTIYF. The V and J genes are TRBV3-1 (or the pseudogene TRBV3-2) and TRBJ1-3; no definite D call. This CDR3 spans 17 amino acids. Deletions cut 3 bases from V and 2 bases from J, with 17 bases between. Germline V gene sequence: CDR1 LGHDT, CDR2 YNNKEL (reference sequence).

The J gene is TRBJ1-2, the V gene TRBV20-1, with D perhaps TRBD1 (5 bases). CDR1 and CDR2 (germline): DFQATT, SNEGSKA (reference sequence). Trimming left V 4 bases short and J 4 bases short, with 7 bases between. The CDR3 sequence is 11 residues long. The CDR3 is CSAITGYGYTF. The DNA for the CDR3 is TGCAGTGCTATAACAGGCTATGGCTACACCTTC.

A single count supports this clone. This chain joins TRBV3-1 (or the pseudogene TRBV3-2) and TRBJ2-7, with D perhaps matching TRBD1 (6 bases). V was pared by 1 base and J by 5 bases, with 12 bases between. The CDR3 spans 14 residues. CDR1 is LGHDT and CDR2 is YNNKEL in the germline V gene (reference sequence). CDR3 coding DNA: TGTGCCAGCAGCCAAGGGAACAGGGTCGACGAGCAGTACTTC. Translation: CASSQGNRVDEQYF.

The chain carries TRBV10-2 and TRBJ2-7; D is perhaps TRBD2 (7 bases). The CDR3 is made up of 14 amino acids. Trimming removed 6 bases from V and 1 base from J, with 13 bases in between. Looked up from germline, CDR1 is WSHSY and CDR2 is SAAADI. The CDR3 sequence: CASRGLGGSYEQYF. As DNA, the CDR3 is TGCGCCAGCAGAGGACTAGGGGGTTCCTACGAGCAGTACTTC.

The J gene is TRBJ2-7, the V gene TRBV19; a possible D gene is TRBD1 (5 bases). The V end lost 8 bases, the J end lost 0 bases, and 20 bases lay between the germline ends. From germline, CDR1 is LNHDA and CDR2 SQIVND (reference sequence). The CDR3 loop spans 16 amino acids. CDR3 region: CASSPGSLGASYEQYF. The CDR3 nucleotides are TGTGCCAGTTCGCCGGGTAGTCTAGGGGCCTCCTACGAGCAGTACTTC.

DNA for the CDR3: TGCGCCAGCAGGGGACAGGGATTCCCCGAAGCTTTCTTT. Translation: CASRGQGFPEAFF. The V call is TRBV4-1, the J call TRBJ1-1; 9 nucleotides line up with TRBD1. Trimming cost V 6 bases and J 8 bases; bases outside gene matches: 7. From germline, CDR1 is MGHRA and CDR2 YSYEKL. The CDR3 contains 13 residues.

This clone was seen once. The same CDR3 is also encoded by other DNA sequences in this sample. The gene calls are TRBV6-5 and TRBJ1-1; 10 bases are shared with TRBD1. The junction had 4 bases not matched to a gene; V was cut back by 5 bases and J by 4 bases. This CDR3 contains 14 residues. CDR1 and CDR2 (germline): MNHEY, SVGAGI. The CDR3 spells CASSPGTGVTEAFF. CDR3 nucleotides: TGTGCCAGCAGTCCCGGGACAGGGGTCACTGAAGCTTTCTTT.

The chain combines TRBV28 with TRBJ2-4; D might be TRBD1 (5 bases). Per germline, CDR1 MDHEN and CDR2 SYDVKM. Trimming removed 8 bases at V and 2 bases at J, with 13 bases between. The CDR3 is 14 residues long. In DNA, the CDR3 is TGTGCCAGCCAGACAGTAAAAACCAAAAACATTCAGTACTTC. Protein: CASQTVKTKNIQYF.

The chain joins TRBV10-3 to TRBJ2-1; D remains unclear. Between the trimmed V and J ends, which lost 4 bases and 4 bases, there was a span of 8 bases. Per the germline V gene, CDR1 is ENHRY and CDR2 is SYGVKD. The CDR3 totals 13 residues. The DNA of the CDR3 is TGTGCCATCAGTGGGCAGGTTTACAATGAGCAGTTCTTC. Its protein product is CAISGQVYNEQFF.

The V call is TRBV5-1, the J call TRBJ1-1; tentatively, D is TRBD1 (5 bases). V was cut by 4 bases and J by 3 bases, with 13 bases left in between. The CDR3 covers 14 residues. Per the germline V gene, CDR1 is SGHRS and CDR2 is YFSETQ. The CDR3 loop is CASSTGVVDTEAFF. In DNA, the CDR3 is TGCGCCAGCAGCACGGGGGTGGTGGACACTGAAGCTTTCTTT.

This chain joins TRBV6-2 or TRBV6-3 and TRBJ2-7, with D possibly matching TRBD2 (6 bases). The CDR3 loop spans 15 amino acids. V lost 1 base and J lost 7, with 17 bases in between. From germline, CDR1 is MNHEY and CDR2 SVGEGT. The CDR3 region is CASSYYGGGNLEQYF. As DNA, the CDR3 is TGTGCCAGCAGTTACTACGGGGGAGGAAATCTTGAGCAGTACTTC.

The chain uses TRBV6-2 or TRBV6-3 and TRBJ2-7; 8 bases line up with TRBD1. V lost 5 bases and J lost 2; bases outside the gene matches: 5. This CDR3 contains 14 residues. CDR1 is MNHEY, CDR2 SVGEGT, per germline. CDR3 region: CASSRGTGAYEQYF. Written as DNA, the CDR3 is TGTGCCAGCAGTCGGGGGACAGGAGCCTACGAGCAGTACTTC.